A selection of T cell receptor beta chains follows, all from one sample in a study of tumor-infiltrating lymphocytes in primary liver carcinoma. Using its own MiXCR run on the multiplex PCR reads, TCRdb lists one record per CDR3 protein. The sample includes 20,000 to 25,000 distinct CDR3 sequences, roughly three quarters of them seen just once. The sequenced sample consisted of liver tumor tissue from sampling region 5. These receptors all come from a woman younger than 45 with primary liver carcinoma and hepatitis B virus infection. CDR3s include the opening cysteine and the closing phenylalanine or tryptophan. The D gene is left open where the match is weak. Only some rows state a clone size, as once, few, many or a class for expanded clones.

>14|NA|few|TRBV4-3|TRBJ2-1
TGCGCCAGCAGCCACAGAGAGTTGGTCAGTGAACAGTTCTTC
CASSHRELVSEQFF
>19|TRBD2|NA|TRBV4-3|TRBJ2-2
TGCGCCAACAGCGTACTAGCGGGAGGGCTCCGTTCGAATACCGGGGAGCTGTTTTTT
CANSVLAGGLRSNTGELFF
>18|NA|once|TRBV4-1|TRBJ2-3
TGTGCCAGCAGCCAACTAGGCATGGTAGATGAAGACTCGGATGCGCAGTATTTT
CASSQLGMVDEDSDAQYF
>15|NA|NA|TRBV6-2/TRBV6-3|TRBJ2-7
TGTGCCAACATTACGCCCCGACAGGCTACCTACGAGCAGCACTTC
CANITPRQATYEQHF
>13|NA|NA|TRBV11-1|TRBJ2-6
TGTGCCAGTTCACAGTCGGGGGCCAACGTCCTGACTTTC
CASSQSGANVLTF
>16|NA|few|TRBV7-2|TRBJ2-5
TGTGCCAGCAGCTTAACCACAGGGAAGGGGCAAGAGACCCAGTACTTC
CASSLTTGKGQETQYF
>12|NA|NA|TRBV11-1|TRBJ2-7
TGTGCCAGCTTAGGATACCTCCGCGTGCAGTACTTC
CASLGYLRVQYF
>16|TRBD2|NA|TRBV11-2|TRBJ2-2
TGTGCCAGCAGCACGTCACGTAGCGGGAGGTCCGGGGAACTGTTTTTT
CASSTSRSGRSGELFF
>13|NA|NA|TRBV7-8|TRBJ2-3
TGTGTCAGCAGCTCAGTAGTATCAGATACACAGTATTTT
CVSSSVVSDTQYF
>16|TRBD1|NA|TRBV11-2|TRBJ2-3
TGTGCCAGCAGCCAGACGCGACAGGGAAGGGGAGATATGCAGTGTTTT
CASSQTRQGRGDMQCF
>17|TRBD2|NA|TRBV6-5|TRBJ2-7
TGTGCTAGCAACTTCGCCGGGACTAGCGGGAGCTCCTACGAGCAGTACTTT
CASNFAGTSGSSYEQYF
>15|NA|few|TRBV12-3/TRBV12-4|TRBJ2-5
TGTGCCAGCAGCACCTACCCCGGGAGCGAAGAGACACAGCACTTT
CASSTYPGSEETQHF
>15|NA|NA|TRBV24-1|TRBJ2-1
TGTGCCACCTGGGGAAAGGACAGCACCTACAATGAGCAGTTTTTC
CATWGKDSTYNEQFF
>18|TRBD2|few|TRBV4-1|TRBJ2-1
TGCGCCAGCGGCCAAGATCTGCGGGGGACACTAGCGGGGGGAAGCCTGTTCTTC
CASGQDLRGTLAGGSLFF
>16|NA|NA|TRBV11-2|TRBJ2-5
TGTGCCAGCAGATCCCATGACTCGGCCCACCAAGATACCCAGTACTTC
CASRSHDSAHQDTQYF
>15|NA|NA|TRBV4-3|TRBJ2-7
TGCGCCAGCAACCAGCTACTGGACAACTCCTACGAGCAGTACTTC
CASNQLLDNSYEQYF
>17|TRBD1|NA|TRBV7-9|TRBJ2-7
TGTGTCAGCAGCTCAGAAGTTCCGGGACAGGGGCGATACGAGCTGTACTTC
CVSSSEVPGQGRYELYF
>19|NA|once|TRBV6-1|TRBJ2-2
TGTGCCAGCATTGAAACCCTTCCCGGGGGCGCCGCGTACACCGGGAAGCTGTTTTTT
CASIETLPGGAAYTGKLFF
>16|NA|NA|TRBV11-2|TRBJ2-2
TGTGCCAGCAGCCTAGCTAGGTTCACGAACACCGGGGAGCTGTTTTTT
CASSLARFTNTGELFF
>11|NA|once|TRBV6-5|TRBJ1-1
TGTACCAGCAGTTACCCAGATTTAGCTTTCTTT
CTSSYPDLAFF
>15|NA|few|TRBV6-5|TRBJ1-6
TGTGCCAGCAGGGAAGGGAGTGCCCCCCTTTCACCCTCCCACTTT
CASREGSAPLSPSHF
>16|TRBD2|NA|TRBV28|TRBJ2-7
TGTGCCAGCAGTTTTTTGGGAGTAGCGGGAGCTGGCGAGCTGTACTTC
CASSFLGVAGAGELYF
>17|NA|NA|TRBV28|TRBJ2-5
TGTGCCAGCGCGAGTAGTCGGAAACTTAGGGGTATTTGGAGCCAGTACTTC
CASASSRKLRGIWSQYF
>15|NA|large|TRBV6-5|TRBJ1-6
TGTGCCAGCAGGGAAAGGAGTGCCCCCCTTTCACCCCTCCACTTT
CASRERSAPLSPLHF
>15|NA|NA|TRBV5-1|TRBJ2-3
TGCGCCAACAGCTTCCAGGGGGGTCGCACAGATACGCAGTATTTT
CANSFQGGRTDTQYF
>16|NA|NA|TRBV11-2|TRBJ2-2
TGTGCCAGCAGCTTAGCTGGGTTCACGAACGCCGGGAAGCTGTTTTTT
CASSLAGFTNAGKLFF